The 30 T cell receptor beta chains below come from one sample, sequenced in a study of breast tumors, draining lymph nodes, adjacent tissues. Using its own MiXCR run on the multiplex PCR reads, TCRdb lists one record per CDR3 protein. Among 150,000 to 200,000 distinct CDR3 sequences listed, roughly 30% were seen once. Samples came from axillary lymph nodes draining the breast cancer. The specimen was axillary lymph node tissue. These receptors originate from a female donor with breast cancer. Some clones in this sample may be carry-over from other donors' samples.

This clonotype was counted at least ten times. CDR3 sequence: CASSLGAADPNYGYTF. In nucleotides, the CDR3 is TGTGCCAGCAGCTTAGGGGCGGCGGATCCCAACTATGGCTACACCTTC. V is TRBV11-3 and J is TRBJ1-2; D unresolved. The CDR3 sequence is 16 residues long. Trimming shortened V by 1 base and J by 2 bases, and 14 bases separated the two germline ends. Germline CDR1 and CDR2: SGHNT and YENEEA.

This clonotype was detected ten times or more. The rearrangement joins TRBV19 to TRBJ2-7, with 7 bases that match TRBD2. This CDR3 has 13 amino acids. CDR1 is LNHDA and CDR2 is SQIVND in the germline V gene (reference sequence). V gave up 1 base and J gave up 7 bases; unmatched junction bases: 4. The CDR3 sequence: CASSIGSSGEQYF. Written as DNA, the CDR3 is TGTGCCAGTAGTATAGGGTCTAGCGGTGAGCAGTACTTC. Drawing the rest from reference TRBV19 and TRBJ2-7, the complete variable domain is DGGITQSPKYLFRKEGQNVTLSCEQNLNHDAMYWYRQDPGQGLRLIYYSQIVNDFQKGDIAEGYSVSREKKESFPLTVTSAQKNPTAFYLCASSIGSSGEQYFGPGTRLTVT.

This clonotype was counted many times. The chain recombines TRBV19 with TRBJ2-7; 7 bases line up with TRBD1. Germline-derived CDR1 and CDR2 are LNHDA and SQIVND (reference sequence). The length of the CDR3 is 14 residues. V trimming: 6 bases; J trimming: 0 bases; junction bases outside the gene matches: 5. In nucleotides, the CDR3 is TGTGCCAGTAGGGACAGGCTACACTCCTACGAGCAGTACTTC. It encodes CASRDRLHSYEQYF.

This clonotype was counted many times. The chain recombines TRBV5-1 with TRBJ1-4; D unresolved. The length of the CDR3 is 17 residues. V lost 4 bases to trimming and J lost 7 bases, with 23 bases between them. Germline loops: CDR1 SGHRS, CDR2 YFSETQ. CDR3 DNA sequence: TGCGCCAGCAGCGCCGTCGTAAGGTCAGGAGACGGTGAAAAACTGTTTTTT. Protein product: CASSAVVRSGDGEKLFF. The whole variable domain, remainder taken from reference TRBV5-1 and TRBJ1-4, is KAGVTQTPRYLIKTRGQQVTLSCSPISGHRSVSWYQQTPGQGLQFLFEYFSETQRNKGNFPGRFSGRQFSNSRSEMNVSTLELGDSALYLCASSAVVRSGDGEKLFFGSGTQLSVL.

This chain uses TRBV6-6 with TRBJ1-5; 8 bases fit TRBD1. The CDR3 extends over 17 amino acids. J gave up 0 bases and V 5 bases, and 9 bases lay outside the gene matches. Germline CDR1 reads MNHNY; CDR2 reads SVGAGI (reference sequence). CDR3: CASSHTRQGNSNQPQHF. DNA of the CDR3: TGTGCCAGCAGTCACACGCGACAGGGGAATAGCAATCAGCCCCAGCATTTT.

This clonotype showed up many times. The chain joins TRBV7-2 to TRBJ2-5; 14 bases fit TRBD2. This CDR3 comprises 16 residues. Germline V gene sequence: CDR1 SGHTA, CDR2 FQGNSA. The V and J ends lost 5 bases and 5 bases, in that order; junction bases with no gene match: 7. The CDR3 bases are TGTGCCAGCAGCGAGGGACTAGCGGGAGTGGGGGAGACCCAGTACTTC. Its protein is CASSEGLAGVGETQYF.

This clonotype appeared once. The V call is TRBV29-1, the J call TRBJ1-4, with a possible D match to TRBD1 (5 bases). This CDR3 has 11 residues. Germline values: CDR1 SQVTM, CDR2 ANQGSEA. V lost 7 bases to trimming and J lost 2 bases, with 5 bases between them. CDR3 sequence (DNA): TGCAGCGGGGGGACTAATGAAAAACTGTTTTTT. Translation gives CSGGTNEKLFF.

This chain joins TRBV20-1 and TRBJ2-5; a weak D match, TRBD1 (5 bases). The CDR3 has 10 residues. Germline V gene lookup returns CDR1 DFQATT and CDR2 SNEGSKA (reference sequence). V was pared by 2 bases and J by 7 bases, with 5 bases between. The CDR3 sequence: CSARQGTQYF. CDR3 nucleotide sequence: TGCAGTGCTAGACAGGGGACCCAGTACTTC.

On this clonotype: One end of the junction does not line up with germline, which may come from a read error. This chain's CDR3 is CTSTSGKGLAGANVLTF. CDR3 coding DNA: TGTACCAGCACGTCGGGAAAAGGGTTGGCTGGGGCCAACGTCCTGACTTTC. The chain employs TRBV6-4 and TRBJ2-6; TRBD2 might be the D (5 bases). The CDR3 is made up of 17 amino acids. The germline V gene has CDR1 MRHNA and CDR2 SNTAGT.

At least ten counts were recorded for this clonotype. V is TRBV7-2 and J is TRBJ2-7; TRBD1 matches 7 bases. J lost 0 bases, V lost 1 base, and 3 bases had no gene match. CDR3 size: 15 residues. CDR1 and CDR2 from the germline V gene are SGHTA and FQGNSA. CDR3 region: CASSLGGTASYEQYF. DNA of the CDR3: TGTGCCAGCAGCTTAGGGGGGACAGCCTCCTACGAGCAGTACTTC.

Ten or more counts support this clonotype. This chain joins TRBV12-3 or TRBV12-4 and TRBJ2-7, with D tentatively TRBD2 (6 bases). Trimming stripped 4 bases from V and 7 bases from J, with 14 bases between. The CDR3 contains 13 residues. CDR3 loop: CASSWDSPWEQYF. CDR3 DNA sequence: TGTGCCAGCAGTTGGGACTCTCCATGGGAGCAGTACTTC.

V is TRBV5-1 and J is TRBJ1-2; TRBD1 matches at 7 bases. Per germline, CDR1 SGHRS and CDR2 YFSETQ. Trimming took 4 bases from V and 12 from J; bases not matched to a gene: 15. The CDR3 covers 14 residues. CDR3 nucleotides: TGCGCCAGCAGCGCCGAGGGGACAGACTCTGGAAACACCTTC. Translated, it gives CASSAEGTDSGNTF.

As for this clonotype: A single base separates this from a much larger clone, so it may be a read error. The CDR3 nucleotides are TGTGCCAGCAGCTTAGCAAGACTAGCGGACTACGAGCAGCACTTC. This gives the protein CASSLARLADYEQHF. The V and J genes are TRBV7-9 and TRBJ2-7; 9 nucleotides match TRBD2. The CDR3 length is 15 residues. Germline values: CDR1 SEHNR, CDR2 FQNEAQ (reference sequence).

This clonotype occurred once. A read error may be the cause here, since a much bigger clone is one base away. CDR3 amino acids: CAGSRDRGRKSEQYF. The CDR3, as DNA: TGTGCCGGCTCCCGGGACAGGGGGCGTAAATCCGAGCAGTACTTC. V is TRBV18 and J is TRBJ2-7, with 12 positions matching TRBD1. The CDR3 is 15 residues long. CDR1 KGHSH and CDR2 LQKENI come from the germline V gene.

The table lists this clonotype with many counts. The chain recombines TRBV5-1 with TRBJ2-3, with 7 bases that match TRBD2. V shed 4 bases and J 0 bases; nucleotides not matched to a gene: 11. CDR3 length: 17 residues. Per the germline V gene, CDR1 is SGHRS and CDR2 is YFSETQ. The CDR3 DNA is TGCGCCAGCAGCCGACCCCCTAGCGGAGGTAGCACAGATACGCAGTATTTT. This translates into CASSRPPSGGSTDTQYF.

Remarks on this clonotype: The CDR3 ends on some other residue instead of the conserved phenylalanine or tryptophan, so this is likely a read error. The chain joins TRBV12-5 to TRBJ1-4; a possible D gene is TRBD1 (6 bases). CDR3 length: 16 residues. Between the trimmed V and J ends, which lost 0 bases and 5 bases, there was a span of 13 bases. Germline V gene data show CDR1 as LGHNT and CDR2 as FRNRAP. The CDR3: CASGLVLTGINEKLFS. In DNA form, the CDR3 reads TGTGCTAGTGGTTTGGTACTGACAGGCATAAATGAAAAACTGTTTTCT.

V and J are TRBV7-6 and TRBJ1-4; 9 bases align to TRBD1. The CDR3 extends over 17 amino acids. Losses at the gene ends were 2 bases for V and 6 bases for J; bases not matched to a gene: 10. Germline V gene sequence: CDR1 SGHVS, CDR2 FNYEAQ. Written as DNA, the CDR3 is TGTGCCAGCAGCTTACGCCCGGGACAGGGAAACGATGAAAAACTGTTTTTT. Translating it yields CASSLRPGQGNDEKLFF.

In its sample, this clonotype was seen a few times. The chain links TRBV3-1 to TRBJ2-3; TRBD2 matches 14 bases. CDR3 size: 17 residues. V trimming: 2 bases; J trimming: 5 bases; junction bases outside the gene matches: 6. Germline CDR1 LGHDT, CDR2 YNNKEL (reference sequence). The CDR3 DNA reads as TGTGCCAGCAGCCAACAGACTAGCGGGAGGGCCCAAGATACGCAGTATTTT. It encodes CASSQQTSGRAQDTQYF.

This clonotype has a count of ten or more. The chain recombines TRBV18 with TRBJ1-5; possibly TRBD1 for D (5 bases). Germline CDR1 and CDR2: KGHSH and LQKENI. CDR3 length equals 13 residues. The V gene lost 3 bases and the J gene lost 5 bases, with 8 bases spanning the gap. The CDR3 loop is CASSPPGDQPQHF. For the CDR3, the DNA is TGTGCCAGCTCACCTCCGGGGGATCAGCCCCAGCATTTT.

This clonotype has a count of ten or more. This chain joins TRBV12-3 or TRBV12-4 and TRBJ2-3; D gene uncertain. The CDR3 has 12 residues. Trimming removed 3 bases from V and 12 bases from J, with 13 bases in between. DNA of the CDR3: TGTGCCAGCAGTTTTACCGGAAACTTTCAGTATTTT. This gives the protein CASSFTGNFQYF.

This clonotype was seen ten or more times. The V call is TRBV5-1, the J call TRBJ1-2; no firm D call. CDR3 length: 13 amino acids. Trimming pared 7 bases from V and 5 bases from J, leaving 15 bases between. The germline V gene encodes CDR1 SGHRS and CDR2 YFSETQ. The CDR3 nucleotides are TGCGCCAGCGCGGCCATTGAGGAGTATGGCTACACCTTC. Amino acids: CASAAIEEYGYTF.

This clonotype has a count of ten or more. This chain's CDR3 is CASSIVPSYEQYF. As DNA, the CDR3 is TGTGCCAGTAGTATTGTCCCCTCCTACGAGCAGTACTTC. The chain is built from TRBV19 and TRBJ2-7; D gene ambiguous. Per germline, CDR1 LNHDA and CDR2 SQIVND (reference sequence). Trimming pared 3 bases from V and 0 bases from J, leaving 6 bases between. The length of the CDR3 is 13 residues.

Points on this clonotype: The junction shows a germline mismatch at one end, possibly a read error. The chain joins TRBV7-7 to TRBJ1-3; possibly TRBD1 for D (5 bases). In germline, CDR1 is SSHAT, CDR2 FNYEAQ (reference sequence). The CDR3 sequence is 15 residues long. The CDR3 here is CASSPGLAGGETIYF. The CDR3 DNA follows: TGTGCTAGCAGCCCCGGACTAGCGGGGGGAGAGACCATATATTTT.

CDR3 coding DNA: TGCGCCAGCAGTGAGGCGATTCTAGGACAGGGAAAAGGCTACACCTTC. Its protein is CASSEAILGQGKGYTF. The V gene is TRBV10-2, the J gene TRBJ1-2, with 8 bases lining up with TRBD1. Germline CDR1 is WSHSY and CDR2 is SAAADI. The CDR3 length is 16 residues. The ends lost 2 bases at V and 8 bases at J; junction bases unmatched: 13.

This clonotype was counted only a few times. V gene TRBV4-2 combines with J gene TRBJ1-1; maybe TRBD1 (6 bases). From germline, CDR1 is LGHNA and CDR2 YNFKEQ. This CDR3 contains 13 residues. V dropped 4 bases and J dropped 4 bases, with 10 bases sitting between them. The CDR3 DNA follows: TGTGCCAGCAGCCCCGGACAGCCCACTGAAGCTTTCTTT. Translation gives CASSPGQPTEAFF.

This clonotype was counted ten times or more. The rearrangement joins TRBV6-6 to TRBJ2-5; 9 nucleotides agree with TRBD2. This CDR3 has 15 residues. The germline V gene encodes CDR1 MNHNY and CDR2 SVGAGI (reference sequence). The trim removed 5 bases at V and 2 bases at J, leaving 6 bases unmatched. This CDR3 reads CASSTQTSGQETQYF. CDR3 nucleotides: TGTGCCAGCAGTACACAGACTAGCGGACAAGAGACCCAGTACTTC.

This clonotype was recorded many times. The gene calls are TRBV13 and TRBJ1-2, with D tentatively TRBD1 (5 bases). The length of the CDR3 is 12 residues. Trimming pared 5 bases from V and 6 bases from J, leaving 10 bases between. Germline V gene data show CDR1 as PRHDT and CDR2 as FYEKMQ (reference sequence). CDR3 nucleotides: TGTGCCAGCAGCCCCTGGGGGAATGGCTACACCTTC. Translating gives CASSPWGNGYTF.

The rearrangement joins TRBV3-2 to TRBJ1-2; TRBD1, the table's D call, lacks a check against the DNA. TRBV3-2 is labeled a pseudogene. This CDR3 contains 14 residues. CDR3 region: CASSQVARVDGYTF. CDR3 nucleotides: TGCGCCAGCAGCCAAGTGGCCAGGGTGGATGGCTACACCTTC.

This chain links TRBV18 with TRBJ1-1; no clear D gene. The CDR3 length is 13 residues. Germline CDR1 is KGHSH and CDR2 is LQKENI. The germline V and J ends were trimmed by 3 bases and 0 bases, with 5 bases remaining between them. In DNA form, the CDR3 reads TGTGCCAGCTCACCCCAGGTGAACACTGAAGCTTTCTTT. Translating it yields CASSPQVNTEAFF.

This rearrangement joins TRBV20-1 to TRBJ1-4; TRBD1 aligns across 7 bases. CDR1 is DFQATT, CDR2 SNEGSKA, per germline (reference sequence). The CDR3 extends over 14 amino acids. Trimming took 0 bases from V and 7 from J; bases not matched to a gene: 5. CDR3 protein: CSARDVAGGEKLFF. CDR3 bases: TGCAGTGCTAGAGATGTGGCAGGGGGTGAAAAACTGTTTTTT.